These 21 T cell receptor beta chains came from one sample sequenced in a study of blood T cell repertoires in COVID-19. Profiled with immunoSEQ multiplex PCR; TCRdb holds only in-frame clones, not every one. The table shows 300,000 to 400,000 clones, with 70% to 90% occurring only once. Source material: peripheral blood. These receptors all come from a woman in her fifties or sixties who had recovered from COVID-19.

The chain employs TRBV10-2 and TRBJ2-7; possibly TRBD2 for D (5 bases). Trimming cost V 5 bases and J 4 bases, with 12 bases left between them. CDR1 is WSHSY and CDR2 is SAAADI in the germline V gene. The CDR3 loop spans 13 amino acids. DNA of the CDR3: TGCGCCAGCAGTAAATGGTCGGGGTACGAGCAGTACTTC. As protein: CASSKWSGYEQYF.

The chain has TRBV14 and TRBJ2-7, with a tentative D call TRBD2 (6 bases). Germline V CDR1 and CDR2: SGHDN, FVKESK. This CDR3 has 13 amino acids. Trimming shortened V by 2 bases and J by 6 bases, and 11 bases separated the two germline ends. The CDR3 DNA follows: TGTGCCAGCAGCCAACACGTCGGGGGCGAGCAGTACTTC. Translated: CASSQHVGGEQYF.

A note on this clone: The junction differs from germline at one of its ends, possibly a read error. J is TRBJ2-1 and V is TRBV4-2; tentatively, D is TRBD1 (6 bases). Germline V gene sequence: CDR1 LGHNA, CDR2 YNFKEQ. The CDR3 is 11 residues long. In nucleotides, the CDR3 is TGTGCCAGCAGCCAAGTGGGGCGACAGGTCTTC. It specifies CASSQVGRQVF.

CDR3 sequence: CASSDRDTGELFF. CDR3 nucleotide sequence: TGTGCCAGCAGTGACCGGGACACCGGGGAGCTGTTTTTT. The chain uses TRBV6-4 and TRBJ2-2; unclear D gene. Germline loops: CDR1 MRHNA, CDR2 SNTAGT. V lost 2 bases and J lost 3, with 4 bases in between. This CDR3 spans 13 amino acids.

The chain is built from TRBV6-5 and TRBJ1-3; no clear D gene. V lost 0 bases to trimming and J lost 2 bases, with 5 bases between them. CDR3 length equals 14 residues. Germline V CDR1 and CDR2: MNHEY, SVGAGI. The CDR3 loop is CASSYSAAGNTIYF. The CDR3 nucleotides are TGTGCCAGCAGTTACTCGGCGGCTGGAAACACCATATATTTT.

The CDR3 sequence: CASSLSGDASLEQYF. CDR3 nucleotide sequence: TGTGCCAGCAGTTTATCCGGGGATGCTTCCCTCGAGCAGTACTTC. The rearrangement links TRBV28 to TRBJ2-7; maybe TRBD2 (5 bases). Germline V gene sequence: CDR1 MDHEN, CDR2 SYDVKM. The CDR3 extends over 15 amino acids. With 1 base removed from V and 6 bases from J, the gap between germline ends came to 16 bases.

The chain uses TRBV7-6 and TRBJ1-1; D perhaps matches TRBD1 (5 bases). V lost 4 bases, J lost 1 base, and 16 bases lay in between. Germline loops: CDR1 SGHVS, CDR2 FNYEAQ. This CDR3 is 16 amino acids long. The CDR3 sequence is CASSSGEGRENTEAFF. The CDR3 DNA follows: TGTGCCAGCAGCTCGGGGGAGGGACGGGAGAACACTGAAGCTTTCTTT.

The chain couples TRBV19 to TRBJ2-1; D gene uncertain. Per the germline V gene, CDR1 is LNHDA and CDR2 is SQIVND (reference sequence). The CDR3 loop spans 12 amino acids. With 3 bases removed from V and 4 bases from J, the gap between germline ends came to 4 bases. CDR3 region: CASSIPYNEQFF. The CDR3 DNA reads TGTGCCAGTAGTATCCCTTACAATGAGCAGTTCTTC.

This clone is a singleton in its sample. The chain couples TRBV4-3 to TRBJ2-3; D uncertain. The germline V gene encodes CDR1 LGHNA and CDR2 YSLEER. Trimming left V 0 bases short and J 4 bases short, with 8 bases between. This CDR3 has 14 residues. CDR3 residues: CASSQDVSADTQYF. The CDR3 bases are TGCGCCAGCAGCCAAGATGTTTCGGCAGATACGCAGTATTTT.

The V call is TRBV19, the J call TRBJ2-2; D is possibly TRBD1 (5 bases). The CDR3 runs 14 residues. CDR1 is LNHDA, CDR2 SQIVND, per germline (reference sequence). V lost 7 bases, J lost 4 bases, and 13 bases lay in between. The CDR3 sequence: CASISAGSTGELFF. The CDR3 bases are TGTGCCAGTATTTCAGCAGGGTCCACCGGGGAGCTGTTTTTT.

This clone was picked up one time. The chain carries TRBV27 and TRBJ2-7; 9 nucleotides agree with TRBD2. Germline assignment: CDR1 MNHEY and CDR2 SMNVEV (reference sequence). Unmatched junction bases numbered 3, after V lost 6 bases and J lost 3 bases. The CDR3 sequence is 13 residues long. CDR3 residues: CASRTSGGYEQYF. The CDR3 DNA follows: TGTGCCAGCAGGACTAGCGGCGGCTACGAGCAGTACTTC.

This clone was counted a single time. The chain uses TRBV7-2 and TRBJ1-5; D remains ambiguous. V lost 6 bases, J lost 7 bases, and 16 bases lay in between. The V gene's germline CDR1 is SGHTA and CDR2 FQGNSA. The CDR3 extends over 14 amino acids. The CDR3 here is CASSLGGPAQPQHF. In DNA form, the CDR3 reads TGTGCCAGCAGTTTGGGTGGGCCCGCCCAGCCCCAGCATTTT.

V is TRBV5-1 and J is TRBJ2-5, with TRBD1 identical over 9 bases. CDR1 and CDR2 from the germline V gene are SGHRS and YFSETQ. V was clipped by 7 bases and J by 5 bases; unmatched bases: 9. This CDR3 comprises 14 residues. DNA for the CDR3: TGCGCCAGCGGGGTTACAGGGGGCGGCGAGACCCAGTACTTC. This translates into CASGVTGGGETQYF.

The rearrangement joins TRBV27 to TRBJ2-1; 7 positions agree with TRBD2. Trimming at V came to 2 bases and at J to 8 bases, leaving 6 bases not matched to a gene. Germline V gene sequence: CDR1 MNHEY, CDR2 SMNVEV (reference sequence). The CDR3 extends over 14 amino acids. CDR3 sequence: CASSLGGSSDEQFF. For the CDR3, the DNA is TGTGCCAGCAGTTTAGGCGGGAGTTCGGATGAGCAGTTCTTC.

The V gene is TRBV3-1 (or the pseudogene TRBV3-2), the J gene TRBJ2-7; D is possibly TRBD1 (6 bases). The V end lost 0 bases, the J end lost 5 bases, and 11 bases lay between the germline ends. This CDR3 is built from 14 residues. In germline, CDR1 is LGHDT, CDR2 YNNKEL (reference sequence). This CDR3 reads CASSQDRQGNEQYF. The CDR3 coding sequence is TGTGCCAGCAGCCAAGATCGGCAGGGGAACGAGCAGTACTTC.

This sequence joins TRBV6-6 and TRBJ2-5, with 8 positions matching TRBD2. CDR3 length equals 14 residues. In germline, CDR1 is MNHNY, CDR2 SVGAGI (reference sequence). Unmatched junction bases numbered 8, after V lost 8 bases and J lost 3 bases. In nucleotides, the CDR3 is TGTGCCAGCGCCACGGGGGGGCGGGAAGAGACCCAGTACTTC. It specifies CASATGGREETQYF.

This clone was recorded a few times. The genes are TRBV4-3 and TRBJ1-2, with D maybe TRBD1 (5 bases). Germline CDR1 reads LGHNA; CDR2 reads YSLEER. There are 17 residues in the CDR3. V lost 0 bases to trimming and J lost 6 bases, with 20 bases between them. The CDR3 coding sequence is TGCGCCAGCAGCCAAGATCTGCCGGGGGGGAGCAACGATGGCTACACCTTC. Its protein product is CASSQDLPGGSNDGYTF.

V is TRBV4-3 and J is TRBJ2-7; weak D call: TRBD1 (5 bases). Germline V gives CDR1 LGHNA, CDR2 YSLEER. V was cut by 1 base and J by 0 bases, with 13 bases left in between. CDR3 length: 16 residues. The CDR3 DNA reads TGCGCCAGCAGCCAAGGCGGCCGACAGTACTCCTACGAGCAGTACTTC. Encoded protein: CASSQGGRQYSYEQYF.

This chain uses TRBV12-3 or TRBV12-4 with TRBJ1-1; 7 bases agree with TRBD1. The V segment lost 5 bases and the J segment 6 bases; nucleotides outside the gene matches: 6. The CDR3 runs 13 residues. The CDR3 DNA follows: TGTGCCAGCAGTCCCAGGGGGATGGCTGAAGCTTTCTTT. Protein product: CASSPRGMAEAFF.

The V and J genes are TRBV7-2 and TRBJ1-2; no clear D. Germline CDR1 and CDR2: SGHTA and FQGNSA. The CDR3 runs 16 residues. V lost 5 bases and J 7 bases, leaving 23 bases between the germline ends. As DNA, the CDR3 is TGTGCCAGCAGCAAAGGACTGGCTTCGGGTCGGGGTGGCTACACCTTC. This sequence encodes CASSKGLASGRGGYTF.

The chain links TRBV5-1 to TRBJ2-7; TRBD1 matches 7 bases. Germline CDR1 SGHRS, CDR2 YFSETQ. Losses at the gene ends were 4 bases for V and 3 bases for J; bases not matched to a gene: 4. This CDR3 contains 13 residues. CDR3 DNA: TGCGCCAGCAGCGCCTGGGACAGCTACGAGCAGTACTTC. This codes for CASSAWDSYEQYF.